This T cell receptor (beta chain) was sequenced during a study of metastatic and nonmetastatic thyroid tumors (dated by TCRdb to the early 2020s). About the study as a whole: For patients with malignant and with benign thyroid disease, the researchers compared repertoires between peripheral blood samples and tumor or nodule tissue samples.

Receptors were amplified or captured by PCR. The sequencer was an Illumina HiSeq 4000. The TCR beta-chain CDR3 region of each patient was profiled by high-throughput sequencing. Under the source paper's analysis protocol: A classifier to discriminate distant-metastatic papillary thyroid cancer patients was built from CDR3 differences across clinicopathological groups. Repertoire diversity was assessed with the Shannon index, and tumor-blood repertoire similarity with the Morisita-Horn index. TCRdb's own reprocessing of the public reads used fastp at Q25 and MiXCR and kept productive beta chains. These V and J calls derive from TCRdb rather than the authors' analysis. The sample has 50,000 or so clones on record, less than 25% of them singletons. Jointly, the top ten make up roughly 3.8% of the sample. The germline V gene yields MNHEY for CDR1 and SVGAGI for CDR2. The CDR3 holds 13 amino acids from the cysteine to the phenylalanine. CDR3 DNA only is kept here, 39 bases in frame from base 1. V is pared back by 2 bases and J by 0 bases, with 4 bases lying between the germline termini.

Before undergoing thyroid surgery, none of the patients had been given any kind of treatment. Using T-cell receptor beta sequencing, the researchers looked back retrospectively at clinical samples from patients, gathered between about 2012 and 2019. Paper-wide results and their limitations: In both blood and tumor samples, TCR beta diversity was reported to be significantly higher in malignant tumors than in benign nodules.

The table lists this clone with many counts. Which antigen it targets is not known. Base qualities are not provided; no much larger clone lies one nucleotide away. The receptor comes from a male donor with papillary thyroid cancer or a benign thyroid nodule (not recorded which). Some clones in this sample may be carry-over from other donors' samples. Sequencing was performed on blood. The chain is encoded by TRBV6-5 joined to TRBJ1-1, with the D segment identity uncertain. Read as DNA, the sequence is TGTGCCAGCAGTTACGCCATGAACACTGAAGCTTTCTTT. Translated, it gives CASSYAMNTEAFF.